The entry below gives a single T cell receptor (beta chain) sequence along with its context. Its antigen target is currently unknown. Base-call qualities are not available, and no considerably larger clone is one nucleotide away. Using the deep immunoSEQ assay, TCR CDR3 regions were amplified from genomic DNA by multiplex PCR. Extracted genomic DNA from each cell subset was spread evenly across all wells of several immunoSEQ 96-well plates, with each plate serving as a replicate. For sorted subsets, each replicate PCR was loaded with 200 ng genomic DNA, equivalent to approximately 27,000 T cell genomes. Purified libraries were quantified with a Qubit 3.0 fluorometer, sized on a Bioanalyzer 2100, and re-quantified with the KAPA Library Quantification kit. Every immunoSEQ 96-well plate was sequenced on a separate single-read 150-cycle Illumina NextSeq 550 flow cell. As for the authors' bioinformatics: Because the immunoSEQ output held only junctional sequences and lacked quality scores, the filtering could not match the filtering applied to full-length reads. To assign V/J genes and CDR3, sequences were annotated using PyIR, a Python wrapper for IgBLAST v1.9, with IMGT germline references. Reads were removed for weak V/J assignments (E-value above 1e-6), missing CDR3, stop codons, out-of-frame junctions, or ambiguous translated residues. A V3J clonotype was defined by an identical inferred V gene, J gene, and CDR3 amino acid sequence. The percentage overlap between two repertoires was calculated by dividing the number of shared unique clonotypes by the size of the smaller repertoire. Repertoire richness was assessed with RTK rarefaction, the Chao1 estimator, and Recon v2.1 estimates of unobserved clonotypes. OLGA was used to compute generation probabilities for all TCRbeta clonotypes that the gDNA method yielded from a few donors. This is the immuneACCESS table as TCRdb keeps it, with only in-frame sequences that have V and J called. A part of the clones is gone; compared with another copy, unresolved V genes explain less than half, and the rest is unexplained. D and trimming were read from the DNA, whereas the V and J calls and clone size are those reported in that table. In all, the sample holds around 1.4 million clones, and 98% of those were seen once. The biggest ten clones account for 0.36% of the sample.

This record belongs to a study of shared clonotypes between healthy human individuals (dated by TCRdb to 2020 to 2022). Broadly, across the study: The cohort comprised two women and a few men aged 18 to 49 years. The study deeply sequenced blood TCR repertoires of five healthy adults to estimate repertoire size and the extent of clonotype sharing between individuals. Libraries were prepared and TCR repertoires were sequenced by different laboratories using diverse techniques, in order to increase sequencing depth and limit assay-specific biases. For each donor, CD4 naive and CD4 memory were each run on three plates, CD8 naive on two plates, and CD8 memory on one plate. Per donor, leukapheresis produced somewhere between about 0.85 and 10 billion PBMCs. General findings and caveats noted by the study authors: Rarefaction of sorted-subset datasets indicated incomplete sequencing despite the large sequencing depth. The genetic and exposure-history diversity represented was limited by the small number of donors. Only blood was sampled, and tissue TCR repertoires likely differ from those in blood. Pairwise subsampling indicated that sequencing depth was expected to affect the degree of clonotype sharing among donors. Sharing across a few donors was observed for around 5% of naive CD4, about 3.2% of naive CD8, about 2.5% of memory CD4, and about 0.38% of memory CD8 clonotypes. Compared with non-shared clonotypes, clonotypes shared by all four sorted-subset donors had higher generation probabilities. Estimated clonotype richness was generally larger for naive than for memory subsets.

The CDR1 and CDR2 encoded by the germline V gene are SGDLS and YYNGEE. From the cysteine up to the phenylalanine, the CDR3 has a length of 15 residues. CDR3 DNA is the only sequence kept; it has 45 bases, read in frame from the first base. For this chain, trimming is 2 bases at the V end and 7 bases at the J end, and the number of junction bases without a gene match is 7. The donors were healthy, HIV-negative adults who had no recently reported acute infections or vaccinations. Only Caucasian adults living in Nashville, Tennessee, USA were represented among the donors. CD4+ T cells were enriched through magnetic negative selection, after which naive cells were positively selected on CD45RA and the remaining negative fraction served as the memory subset. After blood collection by leukapheresis, PBMCs were isolated using Ficoll-Histopaque density gradient centrifugation and then cryopreserved in the vapor phase of liquid nitrogen. Analytical flow cytometry was used to check the purity and quantity of each magnetically sorted T cell population. Genomic DNA was isolated from each sorted fraction and quantified by UV absorbance on a Nanodrop 2000c.

The source of this sequence is a man aged 25 to 40 in good health. Material for sequencing was naive CD4+ T cells sorted from blood. The sample's cell subset or site label, in plain terms: CD45RA+ positively selected. The chain is assembled from TRBV9 and TRBJ2-1, with 9 middle bases fitting TRBD1. The CDR3 loop reads CASSVTGTGRNEQFF. The base sequence is TGTGCCAGCAGCGTTACCGGGACAGGGAGGAATGAGCAGTTCTTC.